The 13 T cell receptor beta chains listed next were all sequenced from one sample in a study of shared clonotypes between healthy human individuals. The repertoire was sequenced with immunoSEQ multiplex PCR; TCRdb's copy has only in-frame clones and lacks some. The sample records hundreds of thousands of clones, less than 80% being singletons. Material for sequencing was memory CD4+ T cells sorted from blood. Subset indicated: CD45RA-negative fraction. The receptors stem from a woman aged 30 to 39 in good health.

This clone was seen only a few times. This sample includes further DNA sequences coding for the same CDR3. This chain joins TRBV5-1 and TRBJ1-1, with 7 bases aligning to TRBD1. CDR1 is SGHRS, CDR2 YFSETQ, per germline. The length of the CDR3 is 12 residues. V dropped 3 bases and J dropped 4; count of bases not matched to a gene: 0. The CDR3 sequence is CASSSGGTEAFF. CDR3 bases: TGCGCCAGCAGCTCAGGGGGCACTGAAGCTTTCTTT.

This clone was detected a few times. The V gene is TRBV19, the J gene TRBJ1-5; 12 nucleotides align to TRBD1. The J segment lost 4 bases and the V segment lost 4 bases, leaving 2 bases of the junction unmatched. The CDR3 length is 15 residues. Germline assignment: CDR1 LNHDA and CDR2 SQIVND (reference sequence). The CDR3, as DNA: TGTGCCAGTAGTAGGGGACAGGGGGCGAATCAGCCCCAGCATTTT. Protein product: CASSRGQGANQPQHF. The entire variable domain, with the rest obtained from reference TRBV19 and TRBJ1-5, is as follows: DGGITQSPKYLFRKEGQNVTLSCEQNLNHDAMYWYRQDPGQGLRLIYYSQIVNDFQKGDIAEGYSVSREKKESFPLTVTSAQKNPTAFYLCASSRGQGANQPQHFGDGTRLSIL.

V and J are TRBV11-3 and TRBJ2-3, with no clear D. Germline loops: CDR1 SGHNT, CDR2 YENEEA. The ends were cut back, 7 bases at V and 6 bases at J, with 29 bases in the middle. This CDR3 region has 18 residues. The CDR3 region is CASTHEVSSPNAGDTQYF. Here the CDR3 DNA reads TGTGCCAGCACCCATGAAGTCAGTTCCCCCAATGCAGGTGATACGCAGTATTTT.

The V and J genes are TRBV19 and TRBJ2-6; 7 nucleotides match TRBD1. V lost 4 bases to trimming and J lost 4 bases; unmatched junction nucleotides: 7. CDR3 length: 16 residues. Germline CDR1 LNHDA, CDR2 SQIVND (reference sequence). Written as DNA, the CDR3 is TGTGCCAGTAGTAACCCGACAGGGTCCGGGGCCAACGTCCTGACTTTC. Residues: CASSNPTGSGANVLTF.

This chain uses TRBV6-5 with TRBJ2-7, with 10 bases identical to TRBD2. This CDR3 is 15 amino acids long. Germline CDR1 and CDR2: MNHEY and SVGAGI. V lost 6 bases and J lost 4; bases outside the gene matches: 9. The CDR3 here is CASRQREGRIYEQYF. The DNA of the CDR3 is TGTGCCAGCAGACAGCGGGAGGGCCGAATTTACGAGCAGTACTTC.

This sequence joins TRBV9 and TRBJ2-5, with 12 bases aligning to TRBD2. Trimming cost V 0 bases and J 5 bases; bases outside gene matches: 5. The CDR3 has 16 amino acids. CDR1 is SGDLS and CDR2 is YYNGEE in the germline V gene. This CDR3 is CASSVGLAGAWETQYF. CDR3 sequence (DNA): TGTGCCAGCAGCGTAGGACTAGCGGGAGCATGGGAGACCCAGTACTTC.

The rearrangement joins TRBV18 to TRBJ1-3; D is uncertain. This CDR3 comprises 18 residues. CDR1 is KGHSH, CDR2 LQKENI, per germline. Trimming took 7 bases from V and 0 from J, leaving 22 bases between them. CDR3 DNA: TGTGCCAGCTTCACAAATTCCCCCGGGAGTTACTCTGGAAACACCATATATTTT. Translation gives CASFTNSPGSYSGNTIYF.

The rearrangement uses TRBV7-9 and TRBJ2-1, with 9 bases fitting TRBD1. CDR1 SEHNR and CDR2 FQNEAQ come from the germline V gene (reference sequence). This CDR3 contains 15 residues. Trimming at V came to 3 bases and at J to 4 bases, leaving 4 bases not matched to a gene. This CDR3 is CASSFPGTGYNEQFF. In DNA form, the CDR3 reads TGTGCCAGCAGCTTTCCCGGGACAGGGTACAATGAGCAGTTCTTC.

Only a few counts were recorded for this clone. The V gene is TRBV2, the J gene TRBJ2-3, with D unresolved. The V gene lost 5 bases and the J gene lost 4 bases, with 13 bases spanning the gap. CDR3 length: 14 amino acids. Looked up from germline, CDR1 is SNHLY and CDR2 is FYNNEI. CDR3 DNA sequence: TGTGCCAGCAGTCTGCTAGTATCATCAGATACGCAGTATTTT. This translates into CASSLLVSSDTQYF.

This rearrangement joins TRBV27 to TRBJ2-7; 7 bases align to TRBD2. Germline V lookup: CDR1 MNHEY, CDR2 SMNVEV (reference sequence). This CDR3 has 17 residues. With 3 bases clipped from V and 2 bases from J, the junction kept 13 bases outside the gene matches. CDR3 sequence reads: CASSFASGEGKTYEQYF. The CDR3 nucleotides read TGTGCCAGCAGTTTTGCCAGCGGGGAGGGGAAAACCTACGAGCAGTACTTC.

This clone was observed a few times. J is TRBJ1-5 and V is TRBV7-9; D not certain. Deletions cut 5 bases from V and 6 bases from J, with 14 bases between. Per germline, CDR1 SEHNR and CDR2 FQNEAQ (reference sequence). This CDR3 spans 14 amino acids. The CDR3 loop reads CASSGEAVRQPQHF. The DNA of the CDR3 is TGTGCCAGCAGCGGCGAGGCGGTACGTCAGCCCCAGCATTTT.

This clone was found once. The rearrangement joins TRBV23-1 to TRBJ2-6; 12 nucleotides line up with TRBD1. TRBV23-1 is assigned to the ORF class and has an uncertain function. Trimming at V came to 8 bases and at J to 1 base, leaving 6 bases not matched to a gene. The CDR3 loop spans 17 amino acids. The CDR3 region is CASAPGQGASGANVLTF. In DNA, the CDR3 is TGCGCCAGCGCACCGGGACAGGGGGCTTCTGGGGCCAACGTCCTGACTTTC.

This chain joins TRBV4-1 and TRBJ2-5; 7 bases are a match to TRBD1. V was pared by 3 bases and J by 5 bases, with 9 bases of the junction left unmatched. The germline CDR1 and CDR2 sequences are MGHRA and YSYEKL. The CDR3 is 15 amino acids. CDR3 region: CASSQVLTGTETQYF. CDR3 nucleotides: TGCGCCAGCAGCCAGGTGTTGACAGGGACGGAGACCCAGTACTTC.